This T cell receptor (beta chain) derives from a study of T cell responses to AZD1222 COVID-19 vaccine. The study's findings and limits: The study reported that nearly half of spike-specific TCRs target unmutated variant regions. After two AZD1222 doses, spike-specific TCR breadth and depth rose versus day 0. Baseline seropositivity characterized only a handful of AZD1222 recipients. The donor cohort was predominantly white British with a female majority, and clonal diversity may have been underestimated.

Turning to this clone: Antigen unknown.

This table comes from immunoSEQ multiplex PCR, and its TCRdb copy is limited to in-frame clones, with some not included. Among under 200,000 clones, around 90% were seen once, and the ten largest hold roughly 27%. The CDR3 runs to 13 residues. The ends were cut back, 0 bases at V and 10 bases at J, with 10 bases in the middle. Germline V gene sequence: CDR1 LGHNA, CDR2 YSLEER. This chain uses TRBV4-3 with TRBJ2-1; no reliable D call. Specimen: peripheral blood, collected 28 days after the second AZD1222 dose. The source is an adult who received the AZD1222 COVID-19 vaccine. Written as DNA, the CDR3 is TGCGCCAGCAGCCAAGATCACACAGTCGAGCAGTTCTTC. Translating gives CASSQDHTVEQFF.